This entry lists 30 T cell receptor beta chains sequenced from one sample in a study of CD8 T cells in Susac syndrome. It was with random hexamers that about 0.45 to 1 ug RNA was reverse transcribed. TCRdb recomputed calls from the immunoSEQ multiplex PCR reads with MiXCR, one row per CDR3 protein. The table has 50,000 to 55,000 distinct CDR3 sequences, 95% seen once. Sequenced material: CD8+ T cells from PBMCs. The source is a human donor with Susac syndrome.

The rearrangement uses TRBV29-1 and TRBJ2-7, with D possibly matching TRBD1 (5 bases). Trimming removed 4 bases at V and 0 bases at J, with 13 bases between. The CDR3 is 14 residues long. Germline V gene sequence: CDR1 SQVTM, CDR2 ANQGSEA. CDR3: CSVVGAQGSYEQYF. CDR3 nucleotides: TGCAGCGTTGTTGGGGCCCAGGGCTCCTACGAGCAGTACTTC.

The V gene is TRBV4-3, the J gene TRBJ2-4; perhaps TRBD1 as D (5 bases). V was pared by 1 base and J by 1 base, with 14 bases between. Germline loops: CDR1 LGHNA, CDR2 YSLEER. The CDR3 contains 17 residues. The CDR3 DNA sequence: TGCGCCAGCAGCCAAGCCCACTTGCAGGGCGCCAAAAACATTCAGTACTTC. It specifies CASSQAHLQGAKNIQYF.

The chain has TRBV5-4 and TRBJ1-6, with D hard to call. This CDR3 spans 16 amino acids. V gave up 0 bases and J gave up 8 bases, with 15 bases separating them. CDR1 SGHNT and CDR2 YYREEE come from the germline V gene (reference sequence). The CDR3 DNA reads TGTGCCAGCAGCTTGGGCATCTTGGGGATCGATTCACCCCTCCACTTT. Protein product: CASSLGILGIDSPLHF.

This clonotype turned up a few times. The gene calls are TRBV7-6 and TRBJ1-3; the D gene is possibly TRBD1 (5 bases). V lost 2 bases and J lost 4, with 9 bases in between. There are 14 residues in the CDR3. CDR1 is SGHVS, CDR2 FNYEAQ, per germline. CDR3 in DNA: TGTGCCAGCAGCTTACAGGGTTCGGGAAACACCATATATTTT. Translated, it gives CASSLQGSGNTIYF.

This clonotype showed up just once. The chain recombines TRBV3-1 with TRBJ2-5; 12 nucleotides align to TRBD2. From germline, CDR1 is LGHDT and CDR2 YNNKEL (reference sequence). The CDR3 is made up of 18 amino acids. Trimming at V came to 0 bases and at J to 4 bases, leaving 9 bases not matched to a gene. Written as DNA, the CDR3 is TGTGCCAGCAGCCAAGACTTCGCTAGCGGGGGGGCTACAGAGACCCAGTACTTC. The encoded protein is CASSQDFASGGATETQYF.

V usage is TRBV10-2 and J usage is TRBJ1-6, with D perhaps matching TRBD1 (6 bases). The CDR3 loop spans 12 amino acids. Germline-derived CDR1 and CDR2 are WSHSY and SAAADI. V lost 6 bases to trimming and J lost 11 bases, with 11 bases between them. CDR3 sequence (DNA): TGCGCCAGCAGGGGGGCTTTCCCACCCCTCCACTTT. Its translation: CASRGAFPPLHF.

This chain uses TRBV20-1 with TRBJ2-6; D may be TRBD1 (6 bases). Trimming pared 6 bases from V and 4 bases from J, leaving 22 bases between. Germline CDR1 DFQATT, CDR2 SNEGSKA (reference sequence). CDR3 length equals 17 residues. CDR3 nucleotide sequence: TGCAGTGCGAAATCACTGAGGACAGAATCGGGGGCCAACGTCCTGACTTTC. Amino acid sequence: CSAKSLRTESGANVLTF.

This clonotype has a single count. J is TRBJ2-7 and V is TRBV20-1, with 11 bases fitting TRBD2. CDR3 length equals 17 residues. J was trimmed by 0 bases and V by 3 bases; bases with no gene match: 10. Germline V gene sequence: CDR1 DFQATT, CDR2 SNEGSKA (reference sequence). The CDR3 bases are TGCAGTGCTAGCCGACTAGCGGGGCCCCTGTCCTCCTACGAGCAGTACTTC. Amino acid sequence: CSASRLAGPLSSYEQYF.

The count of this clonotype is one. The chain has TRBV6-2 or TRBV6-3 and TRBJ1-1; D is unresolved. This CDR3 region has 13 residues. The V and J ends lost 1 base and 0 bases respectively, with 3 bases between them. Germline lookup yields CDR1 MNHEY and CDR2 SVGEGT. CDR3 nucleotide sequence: TGTGCCAGCAGTTACTGGTTGAACACTGAAGCTTTCTTT. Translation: CASSYWLNTEAFF.

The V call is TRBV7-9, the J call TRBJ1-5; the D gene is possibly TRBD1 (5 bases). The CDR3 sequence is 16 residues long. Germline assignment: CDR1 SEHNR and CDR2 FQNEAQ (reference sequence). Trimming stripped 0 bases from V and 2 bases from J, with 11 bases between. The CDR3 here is CASSLAGGSGNQPQHF. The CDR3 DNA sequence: TGTGCCAGCAGCTTAGCGGGGGGAAGTGGCAATCAGCCCCAGCATTTT.

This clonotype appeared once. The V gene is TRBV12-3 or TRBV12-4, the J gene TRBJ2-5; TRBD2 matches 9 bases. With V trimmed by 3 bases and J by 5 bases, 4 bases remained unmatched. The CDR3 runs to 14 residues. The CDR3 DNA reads TGTGCCAGCAGTTTGGCGGGGGGGCCTGAGACCCAGTACTTC. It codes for CASSLAGGPETQYF.

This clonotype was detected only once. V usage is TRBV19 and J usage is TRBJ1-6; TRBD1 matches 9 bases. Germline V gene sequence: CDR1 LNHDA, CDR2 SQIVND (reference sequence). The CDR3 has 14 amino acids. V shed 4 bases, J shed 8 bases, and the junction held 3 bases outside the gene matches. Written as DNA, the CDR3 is TGTGCCAGTAGTACGACAGGGGGATATTCACCCCTCCACTTT. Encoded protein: CASSTTGGYSPLHF.

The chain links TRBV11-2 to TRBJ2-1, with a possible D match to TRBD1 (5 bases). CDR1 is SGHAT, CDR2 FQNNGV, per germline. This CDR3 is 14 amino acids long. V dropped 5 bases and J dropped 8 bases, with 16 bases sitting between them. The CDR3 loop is CASSPKPTVDEQFF. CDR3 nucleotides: TGTGCCAGCAGCCCCAAACCGACAGTTGATGAGCAGTTCTTC.

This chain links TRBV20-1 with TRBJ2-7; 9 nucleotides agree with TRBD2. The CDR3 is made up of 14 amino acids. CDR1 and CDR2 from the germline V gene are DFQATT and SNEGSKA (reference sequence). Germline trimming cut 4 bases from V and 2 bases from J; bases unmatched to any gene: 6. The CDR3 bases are TGCAGTGCTATCAAAGCGGGGGGCCCCTACGAGCAGTACTTC. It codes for CSAIKAGGPYEQYF.

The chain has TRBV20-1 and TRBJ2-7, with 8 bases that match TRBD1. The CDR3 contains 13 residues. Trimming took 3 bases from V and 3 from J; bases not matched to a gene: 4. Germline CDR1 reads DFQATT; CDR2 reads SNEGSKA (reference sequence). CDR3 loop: CSARGQALYEQYF. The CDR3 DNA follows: TGCAGTGCTAGGGGACAGGCTCTCTACGAGCAGTACTTC.

The CDR3 region has the DNA TGTGCCAGCAGAGGGCTAGCGGCCACCGGGGAGCTGTTTTTT. Its translation: CASRGLAATGELFF. The J gene is TRBJ2-2, the V gene TRBV2; 7 positions match TRBD2. This CDR3 has 14 amino acids. Trimming removed 6 bases from V and 4 bases from J; junction bases left unmatched: 5. CDR1 is SNHLY, CDR2 FYNNEI, per germline. The full variable domain, its missing parts supplied by reference TRBV2 and TRBJ2-2, is EPEVTQTPSHQVTQMGQEVILRCVPISNHLYFYWYRQILGQKVEFLVSFYNNEISEKSEIFDDQFSVERPDGSNFTLKIRSTKLEDSAMYFCASRGLAATGELFFGEGSRLTVL.

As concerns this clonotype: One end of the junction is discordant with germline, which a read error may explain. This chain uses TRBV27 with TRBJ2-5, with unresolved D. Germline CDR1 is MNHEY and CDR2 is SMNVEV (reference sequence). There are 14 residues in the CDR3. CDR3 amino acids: CGSRHRSYQETQYF. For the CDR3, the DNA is TGTGGCAGCCGACATCGCTCATACCAAGAGACCCAGTACTTC.

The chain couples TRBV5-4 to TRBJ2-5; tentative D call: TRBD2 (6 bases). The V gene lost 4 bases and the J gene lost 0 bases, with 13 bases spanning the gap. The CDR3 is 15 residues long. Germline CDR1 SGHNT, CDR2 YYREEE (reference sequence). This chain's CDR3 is CASSPDYWYQETQYF. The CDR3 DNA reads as TGTGCCAGCAGCCCGGACTATTGGTACCAAGAGACCCAGTACTTC. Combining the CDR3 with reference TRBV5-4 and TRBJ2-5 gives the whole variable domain ETGVTQSPTHLIKTRGQQVTLRCSSQSGHNTVSWYQQALGQGPQFIFQYYREEENGRGNFPPRFSGLQFPNYSSELNVNALELDDSALYLCASSPDYWYQETQYFGPGTRLLVL.

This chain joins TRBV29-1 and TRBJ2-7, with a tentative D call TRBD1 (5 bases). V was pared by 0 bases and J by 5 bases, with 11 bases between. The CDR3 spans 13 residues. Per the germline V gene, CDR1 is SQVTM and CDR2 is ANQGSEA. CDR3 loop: CSVEDGRVDEQYF. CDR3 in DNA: TGCAGCGTTGAAGATGGCAGGGTAGACGAGCAGTACTTC.

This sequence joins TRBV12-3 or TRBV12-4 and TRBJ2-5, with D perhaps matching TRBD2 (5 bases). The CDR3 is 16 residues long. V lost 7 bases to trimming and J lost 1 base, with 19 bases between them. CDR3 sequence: CASTRASSQFQETQYF. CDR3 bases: TGTGCCAGCACCCGGGCTAGCTCGCAATTCCAAGAGACCCAGTACTTC.

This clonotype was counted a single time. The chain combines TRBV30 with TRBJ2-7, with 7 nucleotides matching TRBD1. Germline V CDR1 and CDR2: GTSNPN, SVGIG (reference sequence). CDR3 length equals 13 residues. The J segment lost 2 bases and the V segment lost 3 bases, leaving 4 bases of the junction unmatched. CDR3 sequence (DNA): TGTGCCTGGAGATCGGGACAGACCTACGAGCAGTACTTC. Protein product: CAWRSGQTYEQYF.

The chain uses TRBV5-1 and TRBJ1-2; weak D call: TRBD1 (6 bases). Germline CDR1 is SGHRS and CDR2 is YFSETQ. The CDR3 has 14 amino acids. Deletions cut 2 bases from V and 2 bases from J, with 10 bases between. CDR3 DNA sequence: TGCGCCAGCAGCTTTAGTGGGACAAACTATGGCTACACCTTC. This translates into CASSFSGTNYGYTF.

The CDR3 loop is CATSIWSPPNEQFF. DNA for the CDR3: TGTGCCACCAGCATTTGGTCCCCTCCCAATGAGCAGTTCTTC. The chain couples TRBV15 to TRBJ2-1; D uncertain. Between the trimmed V and J ends, which lost 4 bases and 6 bases, there was a span of 13 bases. Germline assignment: CDR1 LNHNV and CDR2 YYDKDF (reference sequence). There are 14 residues in the CDR3.

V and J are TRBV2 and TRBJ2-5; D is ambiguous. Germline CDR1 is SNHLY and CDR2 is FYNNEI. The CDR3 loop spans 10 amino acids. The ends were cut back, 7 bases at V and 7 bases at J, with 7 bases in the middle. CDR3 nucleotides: TGTGCCAGCAAAACCGGGACCCAGTACTTC. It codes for CASKTGTQYF.

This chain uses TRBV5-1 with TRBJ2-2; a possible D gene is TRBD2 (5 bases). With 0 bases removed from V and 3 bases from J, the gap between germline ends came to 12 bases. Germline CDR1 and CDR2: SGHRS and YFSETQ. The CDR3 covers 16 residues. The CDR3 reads CASSLDRTGDTGELFF. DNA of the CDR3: TGCGCCAGCAGCTTGGATAGGACCGGGGACACCGGGGAGCTGTTTTTT.

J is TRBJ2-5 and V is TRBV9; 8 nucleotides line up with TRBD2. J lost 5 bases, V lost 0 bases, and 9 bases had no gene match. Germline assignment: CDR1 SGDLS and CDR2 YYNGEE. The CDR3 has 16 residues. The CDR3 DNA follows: TGTGCCAGCAGCGTAGGGGCAGCGGGGGAATGGGAGACCCAGTACTTC. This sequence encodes CASSVGAAGEWETQYF.

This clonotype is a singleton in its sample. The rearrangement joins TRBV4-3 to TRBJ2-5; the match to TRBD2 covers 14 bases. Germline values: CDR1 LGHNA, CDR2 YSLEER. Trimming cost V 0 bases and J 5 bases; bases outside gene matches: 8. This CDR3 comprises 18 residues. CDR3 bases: TGCGCCAGCAGCCAAGAGAGACTAGCGGGGGGGCGAGGCGAGACCCAGTACTTC. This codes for CASSQERLAGGRGETQYF.

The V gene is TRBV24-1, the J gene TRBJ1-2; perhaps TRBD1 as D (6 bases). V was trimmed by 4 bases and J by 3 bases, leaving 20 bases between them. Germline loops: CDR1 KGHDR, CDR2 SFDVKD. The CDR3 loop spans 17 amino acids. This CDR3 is CATSEPGTPHSHYGYTF. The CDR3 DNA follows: TGTGCCACCAGTGAACCCGGGACACCTCATTCCCACTATGGCTACACCTTC.

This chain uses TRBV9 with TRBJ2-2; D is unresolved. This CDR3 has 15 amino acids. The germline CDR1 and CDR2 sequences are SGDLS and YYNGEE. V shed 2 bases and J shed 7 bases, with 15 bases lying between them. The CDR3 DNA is TGTGCCAGCAGCGTCACTTCATTTACGGGCGGGGAGCTGTTTTTT. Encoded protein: CASSVTSFTGGELFF.

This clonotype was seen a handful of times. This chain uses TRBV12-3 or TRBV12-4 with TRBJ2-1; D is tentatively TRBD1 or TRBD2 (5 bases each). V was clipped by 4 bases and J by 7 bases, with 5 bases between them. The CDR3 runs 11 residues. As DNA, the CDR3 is TGTGCCAGCAGTTGGGGGAATGAGCAGTTCTTC. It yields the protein CASSWGNEQFF.